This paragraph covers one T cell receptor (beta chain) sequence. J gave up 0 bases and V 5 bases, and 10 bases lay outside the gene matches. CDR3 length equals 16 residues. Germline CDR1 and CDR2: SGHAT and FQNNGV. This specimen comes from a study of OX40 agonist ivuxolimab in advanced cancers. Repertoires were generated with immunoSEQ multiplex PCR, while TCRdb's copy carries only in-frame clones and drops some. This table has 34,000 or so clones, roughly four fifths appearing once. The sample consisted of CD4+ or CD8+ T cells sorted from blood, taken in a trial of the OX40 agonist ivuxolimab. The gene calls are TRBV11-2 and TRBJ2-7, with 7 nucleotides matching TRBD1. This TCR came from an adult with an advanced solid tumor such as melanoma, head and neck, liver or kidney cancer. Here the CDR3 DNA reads TGTGCCAGCAGCCCATATCCCGGGACAGTCTCCTACGAGCAGTACTTC. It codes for CASSPYPGTVSYEQYF.